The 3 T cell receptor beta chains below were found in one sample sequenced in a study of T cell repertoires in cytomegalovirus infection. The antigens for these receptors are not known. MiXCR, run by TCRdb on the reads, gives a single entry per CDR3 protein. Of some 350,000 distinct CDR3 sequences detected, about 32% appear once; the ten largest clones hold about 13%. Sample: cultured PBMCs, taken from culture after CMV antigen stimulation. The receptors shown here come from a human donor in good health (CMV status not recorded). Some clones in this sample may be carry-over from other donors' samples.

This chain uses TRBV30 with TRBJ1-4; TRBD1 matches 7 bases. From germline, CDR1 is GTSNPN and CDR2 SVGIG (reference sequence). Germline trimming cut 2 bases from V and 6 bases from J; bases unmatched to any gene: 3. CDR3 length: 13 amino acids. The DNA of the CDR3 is TGTGCCTGGAGTTCAGGGGGGGATGAAAAACTGTTTTTT. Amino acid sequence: CAWSSGGDEKLFF.

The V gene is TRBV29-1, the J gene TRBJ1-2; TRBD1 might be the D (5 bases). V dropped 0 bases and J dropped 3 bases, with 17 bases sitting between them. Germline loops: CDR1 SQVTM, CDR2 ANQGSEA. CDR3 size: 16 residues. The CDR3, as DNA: TGCAGCGTTGAAGATTTGTATGGAGGGGCCGACTATGGCTACACCTTC. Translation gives CSVEDLYGGADYGYTF. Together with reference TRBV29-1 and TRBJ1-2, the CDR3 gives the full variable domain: SAVISQKPSRDICQRGTSLTIQCQVDSQVTMMFWYRQQPGQSLTLIATANQGSEATYESGFVIDKFPISRPNLTFSTLTVSNMSPEDSSIYLCSVEDLYGGADYGYTFGSGTRLTVV.

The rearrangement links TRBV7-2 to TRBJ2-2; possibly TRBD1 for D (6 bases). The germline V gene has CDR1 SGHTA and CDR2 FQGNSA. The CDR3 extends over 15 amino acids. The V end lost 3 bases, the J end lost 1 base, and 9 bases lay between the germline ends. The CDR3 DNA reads TGTGCCAGCAGCTTTTTAGGGGGGAACACCGGGGAGCTGTTTTTT. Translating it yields CASSFLGGNTGELFF.